The 6 T cell receptor beta chains listed next were all sequenced from one sample in a study of shared clonotypes between healthy human individuals. Produced via immunoSEQ multiplex PCR; TCRdb's table is partial and in-frame only. Of around 1.4 million clones listed, around 98.5% are singletons. The sequencing input was naive CD4+ T cells sorted from blood. The subset denotes: CD45RA+ positively selected. The receptors shown here come from a man between 25 and 39 years old in good health.

The chain couples TRBV30 to TRBJ2-1, with 8 bases identical to TRBD2. This CDR3 region has 19 residues. Per germline, CDR1 GTSNPN and CDR2 SVGIG (reference sequence). The J segment lost 3 bases and the V segment lost 0 bases, leaving 16 bases of the junction unmatched. CDR3 loop: CAWSVLTSGLRWGYNEQFF. DNA for the CDR3: TGTGCCTGGAGTGTACTAACTAGCGGATTGCGGTGGGGCTACAATGAGCAGTTCTTC.

The J gene is TRBJ2-2, the V gene TRBV6-1, with 8 bases that match TRBD2. The CDR3 consists of 14 residues. V trimming: 9 bases; J trimming: 2 bases; junction bases outside the gene matches: 5. Germline V gene lookup returns CDR1 MNHNS and CDR2 SASEGT. The CDR3 nucleotides are TGTGCCAGTGTACTAGCGGTTAACACCGGGGAGCTGTTTTTT. It codes for CASVLAVNTGELFF.

The rearrangement links TRBV7-7 to TRBJ1-1, with D uncertain. The CDR3 is made up of 13 amino acids. CDR1 and CDR2 from the germline V gene are SSHAT and FNYEAQ (reference sequence). V was clipped by 5 bases and J by 0 bases, with 7 bases between them. CDR3 amino acids: CASSPGLNTEAFF. CDR3 bases: TGTGCCAGCAGCCCTGGACTGAACACTGAAGCTTTCTTT.

V and J are TRBV18 and TRBJ2-4; perhaps TRBD1 as D (6 bases). The germline V gene has CDR1 KGHSH and CDR2 LQKENI. The CDR3 extends over 17 amino acids. V was cut by 0 bases and J by 4 bases, with 16 bases left in between. DNA for the CDR3: TGTGCCAGCTCACCACCGAAATTTCAGGACAGAAAAAACATTCAGTACTTC. It codes for CASSPPKFQDRKNIQYF.

This clone was counted once. This chain connects TRBV5-4 to TRBJ2-3; TRBD2 matches 12 bases. This CDR3 is built from 16 residues. Germline CDR1 reads SGHNT; CDR2 reads YYREEE (reference sequence). Unmatched junction bases numbered 5, after V lost 4 bases and J lost 2 bases. The CDR3 DNA reads TGTGCCAGCAGCACTAGACTAGCGGGAGACACAGATACGCAGTATTTT. Translating gives CASSTRLAGDTDTQYF.

The rearrangement links TRBV5-1 to TRBJ1-3, with D uncertain. V dropped 2 bases and J dropped 0 bases, with 12 bases sitting between them. Germline V gene data show CDR1 as SGHRS and CDR2 as YFSETQ. This CDR3 region has 16 residues. The DNA of the CDR3 is TGCGCCAGCAGCTTCGACTCTCCGCACTCTGGAAACACCATATATTTT. Its translation is CASSFDSPHSGNTIYF.